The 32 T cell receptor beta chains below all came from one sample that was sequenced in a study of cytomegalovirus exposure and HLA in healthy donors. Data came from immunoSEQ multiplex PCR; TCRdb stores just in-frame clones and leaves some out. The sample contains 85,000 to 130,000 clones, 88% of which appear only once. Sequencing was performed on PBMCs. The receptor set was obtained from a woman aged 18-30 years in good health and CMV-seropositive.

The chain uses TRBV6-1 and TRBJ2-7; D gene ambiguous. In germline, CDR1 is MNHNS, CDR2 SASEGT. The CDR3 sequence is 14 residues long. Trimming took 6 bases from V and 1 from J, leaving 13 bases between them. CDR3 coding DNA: TGTGCCAGCAGCTCCCGGGTCGGGTCCTACGAGCAGTACTTC. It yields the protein CASSSRVGSYEQYF.

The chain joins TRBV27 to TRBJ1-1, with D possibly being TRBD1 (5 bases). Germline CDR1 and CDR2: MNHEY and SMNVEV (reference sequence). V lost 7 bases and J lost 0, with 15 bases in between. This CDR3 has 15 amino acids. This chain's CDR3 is CASIPDNLLNTEAFF. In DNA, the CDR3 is TGTGCCAGCATCCCGGACAACCTCCTGAACACTGAAGCTTTCTTT.

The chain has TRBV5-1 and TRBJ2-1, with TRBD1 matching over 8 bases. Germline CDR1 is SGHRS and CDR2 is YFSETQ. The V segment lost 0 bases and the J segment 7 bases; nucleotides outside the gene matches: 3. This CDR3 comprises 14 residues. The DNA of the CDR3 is TGCGCCAGCAGCTTGGGGACAGGGAGGAATGAGCAGTTCTTC. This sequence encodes CASSLGTGRNEQFF. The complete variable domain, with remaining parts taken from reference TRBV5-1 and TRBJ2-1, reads KAGVTQTPRYLIKTRGQQVTLSCSPISGHRSVSWYQQTPGQGLQFLFEYFSETQRNKGNFPGRFSGRQFSNSRSEMNVSTLELGDSALYLCASSLGTGRNEQFFGPGTRLTVL.

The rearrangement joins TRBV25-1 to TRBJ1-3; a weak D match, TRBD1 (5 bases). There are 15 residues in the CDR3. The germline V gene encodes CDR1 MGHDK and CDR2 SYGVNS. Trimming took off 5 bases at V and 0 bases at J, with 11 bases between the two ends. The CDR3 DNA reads TGTGCCAGCAGTCCGCACCAGGGCTCTGGAAACACCATATATTTT. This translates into CASSPHQGSGNTIYF. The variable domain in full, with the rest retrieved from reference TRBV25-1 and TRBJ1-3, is EADIYQTPRYLVIGTGKKITLECSQTMGHDKMYWYQQDPGMELHLIHYSYGVNSTEKGDLSSESTVSRIRTEHFPLTLESARPSHTSQYLCASSPHQGSGNTIYFGEGSWLTVV.

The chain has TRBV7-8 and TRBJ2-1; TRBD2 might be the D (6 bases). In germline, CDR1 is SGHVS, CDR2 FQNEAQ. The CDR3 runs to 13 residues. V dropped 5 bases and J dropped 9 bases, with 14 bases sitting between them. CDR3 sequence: CASSPGGAGEQFF. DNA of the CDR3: TGTGCCAGCAGCCCCGGAGGGGCCGGTGAGCAGTTCTTC.

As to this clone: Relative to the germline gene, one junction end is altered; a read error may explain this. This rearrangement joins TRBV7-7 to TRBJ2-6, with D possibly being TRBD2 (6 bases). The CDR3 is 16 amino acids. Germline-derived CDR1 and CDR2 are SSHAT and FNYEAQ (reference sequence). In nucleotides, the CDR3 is TGTGCTAGCAGCTTAGGACTAACCTCTGGGGCCAACGTCCTGACTTTC. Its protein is CASSLGLTSGANVLTF.

The CDR3 here is CASSDSRQGDTEAFF. The CDR3 nucleotides read TGTGCCAGCAGTGATTCCCGACAGGGGGACACTGAAGCTTTCTTT. V and J are TRBV25-1 and TRBJ1-1; 9 bases are a match to TRBD1. Germline V lookup: CDR1 MGHDK, CDR2 SYGVNS. This CDR3 has 15 amino acids. V trimming: 3 bases; J trimming: 3 bases; junction bases outside the gene matches: 5.

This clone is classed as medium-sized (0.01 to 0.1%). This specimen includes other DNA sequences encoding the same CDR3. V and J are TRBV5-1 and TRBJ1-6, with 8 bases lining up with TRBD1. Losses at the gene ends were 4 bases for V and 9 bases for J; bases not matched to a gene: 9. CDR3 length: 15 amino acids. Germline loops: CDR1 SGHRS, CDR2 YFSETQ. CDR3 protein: CASSPKGQGGSPLHF. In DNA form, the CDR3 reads TGCGCCAGCAGCCCCAAAGGACAGGGAGGTTCACCCCTCCACTTT.

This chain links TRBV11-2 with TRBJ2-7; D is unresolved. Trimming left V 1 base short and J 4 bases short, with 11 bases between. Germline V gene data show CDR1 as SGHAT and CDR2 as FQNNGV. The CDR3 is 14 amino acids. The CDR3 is CASSLGVRWYEQYV. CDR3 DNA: TGTGCCAGCAGCTTAGGCGTCAGGTGGTACGAGCAGTACGTC.

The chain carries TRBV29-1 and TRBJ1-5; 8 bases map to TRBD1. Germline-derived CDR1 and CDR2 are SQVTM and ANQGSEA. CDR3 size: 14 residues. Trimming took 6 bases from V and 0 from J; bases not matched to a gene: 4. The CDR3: CSVEDRDSNQPQHF. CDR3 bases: TGCAGCGTGGAGGACAGGGATAGCAATCAGCCCCAGCATTTT.

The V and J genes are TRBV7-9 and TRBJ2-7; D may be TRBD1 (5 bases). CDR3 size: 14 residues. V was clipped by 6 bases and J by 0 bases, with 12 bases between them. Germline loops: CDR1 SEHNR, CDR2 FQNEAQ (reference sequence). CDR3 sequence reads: CASSERQLSYEQYV. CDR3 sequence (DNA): TGTGCCAGCAGTGAAAGACAGCTCTCCTACGAGCAGTACGTC.

The DNA of the CDR3 is TGTGCCAGTTGGACAGGGGGTTATAGCAATCAGCCCCAGCATTTT. This translates into CASWTGGYSNQPQHF. The chain carries TRBV2 and TRBJ1-5; 10 bases line up with TRBD1. Germline assignment: CDR1 SNHLY and CDR2 FYNNEI. The J segment lost 0 bases and the V segment lost 9 bases, leaving 5 bases of the junction unmatched. This CDR3 is built from 15 residues.

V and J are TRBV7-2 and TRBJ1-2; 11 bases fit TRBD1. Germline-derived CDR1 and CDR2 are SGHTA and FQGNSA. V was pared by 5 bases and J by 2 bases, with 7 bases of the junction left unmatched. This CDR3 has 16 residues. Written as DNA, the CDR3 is TGTGCCAGCAGCATAGGACAGGGGGCCGCGAACTATGGCTACACCTTC. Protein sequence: CASSIGQGAANYGYTF.

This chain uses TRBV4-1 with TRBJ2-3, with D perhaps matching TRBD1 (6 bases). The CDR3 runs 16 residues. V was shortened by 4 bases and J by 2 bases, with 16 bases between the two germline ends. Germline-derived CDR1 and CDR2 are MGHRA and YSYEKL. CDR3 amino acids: CASSLLPGQITDTQYF. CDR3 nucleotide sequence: TGCGCCAGCAGCCTCCTCCCGGGACAAATCACAGATACGCAGTATTTT.

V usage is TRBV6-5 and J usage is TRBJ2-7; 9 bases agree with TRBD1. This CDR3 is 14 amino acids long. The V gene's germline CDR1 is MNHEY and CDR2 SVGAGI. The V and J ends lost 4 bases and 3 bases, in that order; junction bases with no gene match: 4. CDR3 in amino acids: CASSFGDRVYEQYF. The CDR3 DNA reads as TGTGCCAGCAGTTTTGGGGACAGGGTCTACGAGCAGTACTTC.

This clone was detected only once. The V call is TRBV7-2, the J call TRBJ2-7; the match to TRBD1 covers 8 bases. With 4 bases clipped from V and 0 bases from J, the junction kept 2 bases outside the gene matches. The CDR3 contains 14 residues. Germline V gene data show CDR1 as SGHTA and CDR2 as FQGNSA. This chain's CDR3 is CASSWTGTSYEQYF. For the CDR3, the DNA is TGTGCCAGCAGCTGGACAGGGACCTCCTACGAGCAGTACTTC.

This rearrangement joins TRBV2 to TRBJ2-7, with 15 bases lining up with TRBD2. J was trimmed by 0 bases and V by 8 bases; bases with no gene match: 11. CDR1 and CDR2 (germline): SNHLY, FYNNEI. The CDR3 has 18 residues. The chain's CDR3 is CASYGTSGGTTSSYEQYV. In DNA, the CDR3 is TGTGCCAGCTATGGGACTAGCGGGGGGACTACTAGCTCCTACGAGCAGTACGTC.

CDR3 DNA sequence: TGCAGCGTTGAAACCGGGACAGCTGGGGCCAACGTCCTGACTTTC. It specifies CSVETGTAGANVLTF. The chain is built from TRBV29-1 and TRBJ2-6, with 7 bases aligning to TRBD1. The CDR3 is 15 amino acids. Germline loops: CDR1 SQVTM, CDR2 ANQGSEA. The V and J ends lost 2 bases and 2 bases, in that order; junction bases with no gene match: 3.

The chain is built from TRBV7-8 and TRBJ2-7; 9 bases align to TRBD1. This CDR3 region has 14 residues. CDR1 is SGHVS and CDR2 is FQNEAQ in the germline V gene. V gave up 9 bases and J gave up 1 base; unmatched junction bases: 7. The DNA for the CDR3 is TGTGCCAGTGGGGAGGGGACAGGGTCCTACGAGCAGTACTTC. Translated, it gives CASGEGTGSYEQYF. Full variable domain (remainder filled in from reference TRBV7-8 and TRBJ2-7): GAGVSQSPRYKVAKRGQDVALRCDPISGHVSLFWYQQALGQGPEFLTYFQNEAQLDKSGLPSDRFFAERPEGSVSTLKIQRTQQEDSAVYLCASGEGTGSYEQYFGPGTRLTVT.

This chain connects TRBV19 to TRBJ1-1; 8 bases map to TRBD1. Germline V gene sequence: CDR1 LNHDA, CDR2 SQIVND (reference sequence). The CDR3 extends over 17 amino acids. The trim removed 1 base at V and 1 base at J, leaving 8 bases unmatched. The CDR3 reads CASSIGAPTGENTEAFF. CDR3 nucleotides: TGTGCCAGTAGTATAGGGGCCCCGACAGGGGAGAACACTGAAGCTTTCTTT.

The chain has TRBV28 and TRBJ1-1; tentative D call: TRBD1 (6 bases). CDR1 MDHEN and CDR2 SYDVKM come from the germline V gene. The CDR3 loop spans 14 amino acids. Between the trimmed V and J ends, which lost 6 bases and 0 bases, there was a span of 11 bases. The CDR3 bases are TGTGCCAGCAGCTCGGACAGTATGAACACTGAAGCTTTCTTT. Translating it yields CASSSDSMNTEAFF.

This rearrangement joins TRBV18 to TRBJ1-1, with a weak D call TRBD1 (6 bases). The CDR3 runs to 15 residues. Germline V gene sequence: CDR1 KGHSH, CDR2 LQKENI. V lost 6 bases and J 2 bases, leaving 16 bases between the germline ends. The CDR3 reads CASSLRQDDNTEAFF. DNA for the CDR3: TGTGCCAGCTCCCTCAGACAGGACGATAACACTGAAGCTTTCTTT.

The CDR3 region has the DNA TGTGCCACCACCCCAGGGTCTAACTATGGCTACACCTTC. Its protein product is CATTPGSNYGYTF. The gene calls are TRBV15 and TRBJ1-2; D perhaps matches TRBD1 (5 bases). Germline V gives CDR1 LNHNV, CDR2 YYDKDF (reference sequence). V lost 7 bases and J 0 bases, leaving 9 bases between the germline ends. This CDR3 is 13 amino acids long.

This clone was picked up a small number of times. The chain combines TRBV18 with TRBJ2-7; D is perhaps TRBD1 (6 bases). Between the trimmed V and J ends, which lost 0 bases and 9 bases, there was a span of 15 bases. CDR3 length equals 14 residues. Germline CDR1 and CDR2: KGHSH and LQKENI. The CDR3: CASSPPGAGDRQYV. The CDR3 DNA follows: TGTGCCAGCTCACCACCGGGGGCAGGGGATCGGCAGTACGTC.

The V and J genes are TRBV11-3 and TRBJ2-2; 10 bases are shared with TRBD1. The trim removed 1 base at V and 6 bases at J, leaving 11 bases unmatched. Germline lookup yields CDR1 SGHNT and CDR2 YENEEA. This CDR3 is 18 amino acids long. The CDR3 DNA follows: TGTGCCAGCAGCTTAGGGCAGTGGGACAGGGGTTACTCCGGGGAGCTGTTTTTT. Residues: CASSLGQWDRGYSGELFF.

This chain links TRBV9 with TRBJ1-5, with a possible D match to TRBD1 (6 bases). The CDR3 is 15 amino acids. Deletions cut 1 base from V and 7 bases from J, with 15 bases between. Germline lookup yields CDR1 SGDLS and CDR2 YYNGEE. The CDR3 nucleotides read TGTGCCAGCAGCGTATCGGCAGGGGCGGACCAGCCCCAGCATTTT. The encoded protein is CASSVSAGADQPQHF.

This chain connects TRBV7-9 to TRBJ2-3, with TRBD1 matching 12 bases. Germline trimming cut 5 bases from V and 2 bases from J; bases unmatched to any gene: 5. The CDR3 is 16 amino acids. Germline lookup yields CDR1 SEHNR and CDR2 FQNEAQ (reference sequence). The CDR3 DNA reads TGTGCCAGCAGCGCGGGACAGGGGGCCTACACAGATACGCAGTATTTT. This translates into CASSAGQGAYTDTQYF.

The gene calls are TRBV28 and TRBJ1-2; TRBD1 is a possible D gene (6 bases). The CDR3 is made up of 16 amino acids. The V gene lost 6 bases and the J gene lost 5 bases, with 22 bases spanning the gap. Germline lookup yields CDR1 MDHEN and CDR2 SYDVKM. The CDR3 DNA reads TGTGCCAGCAGCCTCACAGGGCGCGCAGATCTTTATGGCTACACCTTC. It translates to CASSLTGRADLYGYTF.

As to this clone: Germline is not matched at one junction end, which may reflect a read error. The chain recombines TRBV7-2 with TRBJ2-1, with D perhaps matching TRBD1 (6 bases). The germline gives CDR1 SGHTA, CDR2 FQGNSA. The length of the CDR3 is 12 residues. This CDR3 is CASSLDRAYGIF. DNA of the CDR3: TGTGCCAGCAGCTTAGACAGGGCATATGGGATCTTC.

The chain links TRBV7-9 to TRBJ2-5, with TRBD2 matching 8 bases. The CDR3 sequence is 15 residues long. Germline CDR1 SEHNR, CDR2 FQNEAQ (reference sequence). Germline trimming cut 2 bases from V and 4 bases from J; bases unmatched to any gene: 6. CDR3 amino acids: CASSLPGGARETQYF. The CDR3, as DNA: TGTGCCAGCAGCTTACCGGGGGGGGCAAGAGAGACCCAGTACTTC.

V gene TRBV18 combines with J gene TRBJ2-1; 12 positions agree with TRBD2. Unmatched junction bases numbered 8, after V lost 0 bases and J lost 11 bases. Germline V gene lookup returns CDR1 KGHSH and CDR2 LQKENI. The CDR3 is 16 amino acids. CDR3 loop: CASSPPPSGGATQQFF. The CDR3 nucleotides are TGTGCCAGCTCACCACCTCCTAGCGGGGGGGCCACCCAGCAGTTCTTC.

DNA of the CDR3: TGTGCCAGTACTTCTAGCGGCTCTAGCACAGATACGCAGTATTTT. As protein: CASTSSGSSTDTQYF. The V call is TRBV6-6, the J call TRBJ2-3; 7 bases agree with TRBD2. Germline V CDR1 and CDR2: MNHNY, SVGAGI (reference sequence). The CDR3 covers 15 residues. V shed 9 bases, J shed 0 bases, and the junction held 9 bases outside the gene matches.